The rows below give T cell receptor beta chains drawn from one sample of a study of T-cell reconstitution after alpha-beta-depleted transplantation in children. TCRdb analysed the PCR reads with MiXCR anew, one entry per CDR3 protein. The sample records around 240,000 distinct CDR3 sequences, approximately 9.8% being singletons. Sequenced material: PBMCs from the stem cell graft donor, taken from the stem cell graft. Source of these receptors: a human donor who donated a stem cell graft to a child with SCID. Each CDR3 is given with its conserved first and last residue. The order of the fields is clone size, V gene, D gene, J gene, CDR3 protein, CDR3 DNA. D genes are given only for firm matches. Clone size is shown for a subset of rows, as once, few, many or a class of expanded clone.

>.|TRBV14|.|TRBJ2-2
CASSRQFLNTGELFF
TGTGCCAGCAGCCGACAGTTCCTTAACACCGGGGAGCTGTTTTTT
>many|TRBV20-1|.|TRBJ2-7
CSARMGPYEQYF
TGCAGTGCTAGAATGGGGCCCTACGAGCAGTACTTC
>many|TRBV5-5|TRBD1|TRBJ1-2
CASSLGDRGYGYTF
TGTGCCAGCAGCTTGGGGGACAGGGGCTATGGCTACACCTTC
>.|TRBV5-1|TRBD1|TRBJ2-7
CASSLQPGQGNYEQYF
TGCGCCAGCAGCTTACAACCGGGACAGGGGAACTACGAGCAGTACTTC
>few|TRBV12-3/TRBV12-4|TRBD1|TRBJ2-1
CASSLGGQGRDNEQFF
TGTGCCAGCAGTTTGGGGGGACAGGGACGGGACAATGAGCAGTTCTTC
>many|TRBV5-1|.|TRBJ2-5
CASSPFRGIQQETQYF
TGCGCCAGCAGCCCCTTTAGGGGGATACAACAAGAGACCCAGTACTTC
>many|TRBV12-3/TRBV12-4|.|TRBJ1-6
CASSITGTYNSPLHF
TGTGCCAGCAGCATAACAGGGACCTATAATTCACCCCTCCACTTT
>.|TRBV9|TRBD1|TRBJ2-1
CASSRDRVGNEQFF
TGTGCCAGCAGCCGGGACAGGGTGGGCAATGAGCAGTTCTTC
>many|TRBV20-1|.|TRBJ2-5
CSLSPGGGKTQYF
TGCAGTCTTAGCCCCGGCGGTGGGAAGACCCAGTACTTC
>many|TRBV12-3/TRBV12-4|TRBD1|TRBJ2-3
CASRGQGADTQYF
TGTGCCAGCAGGGGACAGGGAGCAGATACGCAGTATTTT
>many|TRBV7-2|.|TRBJ2-4
CASSPVAKNIQYF
TGTGCCAGCAGCCCCGTAGCCAAAAACATTCAGTACTTC
>many|TRBV12-3/TRBV12-4|TRBD1|TRBJ1-5
CASRRDSRNQPQHF
TGTGCCAGCAGACGGGACAGCCGCAATCAGCCCCAGCATTTT
>many|TRBV7-2|.|TRBJ1-4
CASSLLGDEKLFF
TGTGCCAGCAGCTTACTAGGGGATGAAAAACTGTTTTTT
>few|TRBV5-1|TRBD1|TRBJ1-2
CASSLAGQGMFYGYTF
TGCGCCAGCAGCTTGGCAGGACAGGGGATGTTCTATGGCTACACCTTC
>many|TRBV6-1|.|TRBJ2-7
CASSERVISYEQYF
TGTGCCAGCAGTGAACGAGTGATAAGCTACGAGCAGTACTTC
>many|TRBV7-2|TRBD1|TRBJ1-1
CASRPDRGRGKAFF
TGTGCCAGCAGACCCGACAGGGGGCGAGGGAAAGCTTTCTTT
>.|TRBV19|.|TRBJ1-2
CASTDWSGWGYTF
TGTGCCAGTACCGATTGGTCAGGTTGGGGCTACACCTTC
>many|TRBV28|.|TRBJ1-1
CASKSRDGLNTEAFF
TGTGCCAGCAAGTCCCGGGACGGATTGAACACTGAAGCTTTCTTT
>many|TRBV20-1|.|TRBJ2-2
CSARDIQELFF
TGCAGTGCTAGAGATATTCAGGAGCTGTTTTTT
>many|TRBV24-1|.|TRBJ2-3
CATSDLSGPTGTQYF
TGTGCCACCAGTGATTTGTCGGGGCCTACCGGTACGCAGTATTTT
>many|TRBV11-1|.|TRBJ1-1
CASSLLDLFLDMLNTEAFF
TGTGCCAGCAGCTTACTCGACCTTTTTCTTGACATGCTGAACACTGAAGCTTTCTTT
>.|TRBV6-5|.|TRBJ1-1
CASSYSMRLTSTTEAFF
TGTGCCAGCAGTTACTCGATGAGGCTTACCTCCACTACTGAAGCTTTCTTT
>many|TRBV20-1|.|TRBJ1-1
CSAPQLTEAFF
TGCAGTGCTCCGCAGCTCACTGAAGCTTTCTTT
>many|TRBV12-3/TRBV12-4|TRBD2|TRBJ2-1
CASSLTSGVTEQFF
TGTGCCAGCAGTTTGACTAGCGGGGTTACCGAGCAGTTCTTC
>many|TRBV5-1|.|TRBJ2-3
CASSFTGTAGQYF
TGCGCCAGCAGCTTCACCGGCACGGCGGGGCAGTATTTT
>many|TRBV5-1|.|TRBJ2-2
CASSLGRINTGELFF
TGCGCCAGCAGCTTGGGCCGGATTAACACCGGGGAGCTGTTTTTT
>many|TRBV5-6|TRBD1|TRBJ2-7
CASSLQGVGAYEQYF
TGTGCCAGCAGCCTACAGGGGGTTGGGGCCTACGAGCAGTACTTC
>many|TRBV5-1|TRBD2|TRBJ2-1
CASSSIAGGYNEQFF
TGCGCCAGCAGCTCGATAGCGGGGGGTTACAATGAGCAGTTCTTC
>many|TRBV6-1|.|TRBJ2-3
CASSDTLRTDTQYF
TGTGCCAGCAGTGACACCCTACGCACAGATACGCAGTATTTT
>many|TRBV5-1|.|TRBJ2-6
CASSLNRHSGANVLTF
TGCGCCAGCAGCTTAAACAGACACTCTGGGGCCAACGTCCTGACTTTC
>many|TRBV27|.|TRBJ2-7
CASSTGTSYEQYF
TGTGCCAGCTCGACAGGTACTTCCTACGAGCAGTACTTC
>many|TRBV7-2|TRBD1|TRBJ1-2
CASSQGAGYGYTF
TGTGCCAGCAGTCAGGGGGCTGGATATGGCTACACCTTC
>many|TRBV20-1|.|TRBJ1-5
CSARERTSLGQPQHF
TGCAGTGCTAGAGAGAGAACGAGCTTAGGTCAGCCCCAGCATTTT
>.|TRBV30|TRBD2|TRBJ2-1
CAWSPRTSGAYNEQFF
TGTGCCTGGAGTCCACGGACTAGCGGGGCCTACAATGAGCAGTTCTTC
>few|TRBV5-5|.|TRBJ2-2
CASSLTGPGTGELFF
TGTGCCAGCAGCTTGACAGGACCGGGCACCGGGGAGCTGTTTTTT
>many|TRBV20-1|TRBD2|TRBJ2-1
CSARDQRGGGYNEQFF
TGCAGTGCTAGAGATCAACGGGGGGGCGGCTACAATGAGCAGTTCTTC
>many|TRBV30|.|TRBJ1-2
CAWSLDNYGYTF
TGTGCCTGGTCTTTGGACAACTATGGCTACACCTTC
>few|TRBV29-1|.|TRBJ2-3
CSVVAGSNTQYF
TGCAGCGTTGTTGCCGGGTCGAATACGCAGTATTTT